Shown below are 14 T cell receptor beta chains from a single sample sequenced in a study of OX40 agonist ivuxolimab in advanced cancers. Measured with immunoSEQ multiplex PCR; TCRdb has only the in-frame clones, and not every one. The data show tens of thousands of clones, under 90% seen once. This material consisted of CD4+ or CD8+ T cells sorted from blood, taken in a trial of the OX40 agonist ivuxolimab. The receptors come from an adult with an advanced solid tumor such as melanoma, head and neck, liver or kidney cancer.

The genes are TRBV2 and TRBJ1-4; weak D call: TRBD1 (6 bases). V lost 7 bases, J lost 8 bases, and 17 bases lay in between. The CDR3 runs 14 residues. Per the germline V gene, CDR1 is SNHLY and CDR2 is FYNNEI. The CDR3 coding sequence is TGTGCCAGCAAACAACAGGGTTTGAAGGAAAAACTGTTTTTT. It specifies CASKQQGLKEKLFF.

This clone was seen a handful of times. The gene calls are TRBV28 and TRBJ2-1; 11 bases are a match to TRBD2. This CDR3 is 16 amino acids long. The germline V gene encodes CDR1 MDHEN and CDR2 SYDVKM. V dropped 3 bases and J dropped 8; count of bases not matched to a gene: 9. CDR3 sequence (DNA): TGTGCCAGCAGTTTGGTTAGCGGGAGGGCCCGGGATGAGCAGTTCTTC. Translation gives CASSLVSGRARDEQFF.

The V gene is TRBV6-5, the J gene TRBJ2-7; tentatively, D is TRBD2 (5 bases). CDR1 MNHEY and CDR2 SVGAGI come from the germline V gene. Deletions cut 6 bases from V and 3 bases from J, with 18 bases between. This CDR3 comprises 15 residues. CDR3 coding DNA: TGTGCCAGCAGCCAATCCCCGAAGGGAGTCTACGAGCAGTACTTC. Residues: CASSQSPKGVYEQYF.

CDR3 residues: CATSRGGDTGELFF. The CDR3 DNA sequence: TGTGCCACCAGCCGGGGGGGGGACACCGGGGAGCTGTTTTTT. The rearrangement uses TRBV15 and TRBJ2-2, with 8 nucleotides matching TRBD2. V dropped 5 bases and J dropped 3; count of bases not matched to a gene: 2. The germline V gene has CDR1 LNHNV and CDR2 YYDKDF (reference sequence). The CDR3 is 14 residues long.

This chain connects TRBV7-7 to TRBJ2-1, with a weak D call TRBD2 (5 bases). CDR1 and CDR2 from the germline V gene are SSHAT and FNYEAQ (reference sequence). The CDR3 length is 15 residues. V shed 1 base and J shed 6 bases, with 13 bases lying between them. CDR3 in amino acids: CASSLGRGEGNEQFF. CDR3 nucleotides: TGTGCCAGCAGCTTAGGGCGAGGCGAGGGCAATGAGCAGTTCTTC.

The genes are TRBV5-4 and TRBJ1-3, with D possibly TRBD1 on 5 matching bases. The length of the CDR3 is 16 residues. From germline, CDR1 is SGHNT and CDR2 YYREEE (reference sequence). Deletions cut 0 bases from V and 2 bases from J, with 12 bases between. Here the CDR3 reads CASSLAGLGTGNTIYF. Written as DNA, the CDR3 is TGTGCCAGCAGCTTGGCAGGGTTAGGGACTGGAAACACCATATATTTT.

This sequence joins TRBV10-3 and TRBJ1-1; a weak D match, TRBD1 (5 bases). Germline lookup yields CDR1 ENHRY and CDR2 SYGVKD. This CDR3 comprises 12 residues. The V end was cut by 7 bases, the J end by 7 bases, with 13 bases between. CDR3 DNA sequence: TGTGCCATCAAGGGGAGGGCCGATGAAGCTTTCTTT. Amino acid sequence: CAIKGRADEAFF.

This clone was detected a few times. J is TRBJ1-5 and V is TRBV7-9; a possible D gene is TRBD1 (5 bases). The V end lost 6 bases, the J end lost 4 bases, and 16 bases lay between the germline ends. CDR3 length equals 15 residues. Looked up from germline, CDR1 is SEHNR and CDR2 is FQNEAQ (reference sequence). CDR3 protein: CASSRNGTGNQPQHF. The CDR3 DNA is TGTGCCAGCAGTCGCAACGGGACGGGGAATCAGCCCCAGCATTTT.

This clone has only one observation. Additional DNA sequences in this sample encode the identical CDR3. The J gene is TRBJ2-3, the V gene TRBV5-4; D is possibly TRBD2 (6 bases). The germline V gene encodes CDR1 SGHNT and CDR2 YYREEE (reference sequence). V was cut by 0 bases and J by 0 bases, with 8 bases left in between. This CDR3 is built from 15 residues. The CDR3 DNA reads TGTGCCAGCAGCTTGGCGGGGACTAGCACAGATACGCAGTATTTT. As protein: CASSLAGTSTDTQYF.

The CDR3 DNA is TGTGCCAGCAGCGCCTACGGGGGACACACAGATACGCAGTATTTT. It specifies CASSAYGGHTDTQYF. This rearrangement joins TRBV5-8 to TRBJ2-3; D possibly matches TRBD1 or TRBD2 (6 bases each). The CDR3 contains 15 residues. Looked up from germline, CDR1 is SGHTS and CDR2 is YDEGEE. Trimming shortened V by 4 bases and J by 2 bases, and 14 bases separated the two germline ends.

Written as DNA, the CDR3 is TGTGCCAGCAGTCCCCCACTAGCGGGAGCAGCCTACAATGAGCAGTTCTTC. This encodes CASSPPLAGAAYNEQFF. The V and J genes are TRBV27 and TRBJ2-1; 11 bases are a match to TRBD2. This CDR3 is 17 amino acids long. V trimming: 5 bases; J trimming: 2 bases; junction bases outside the gene matches: 8. Germline loops: CDR1 MNHEY, CDR2 SMNVEV (reference sequence).

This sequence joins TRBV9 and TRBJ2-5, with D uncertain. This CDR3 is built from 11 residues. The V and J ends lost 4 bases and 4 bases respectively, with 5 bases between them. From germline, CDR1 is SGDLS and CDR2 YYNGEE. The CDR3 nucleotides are TGTGCCAGCAGCCTCGGAGAGACCCAGTACTTC. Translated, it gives CASSLGETQYF.

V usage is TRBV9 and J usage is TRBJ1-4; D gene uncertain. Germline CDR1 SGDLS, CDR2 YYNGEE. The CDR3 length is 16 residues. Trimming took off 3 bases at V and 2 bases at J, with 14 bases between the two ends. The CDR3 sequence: CASSDGPGSTNEKLFF. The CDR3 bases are TGTGCCAGCAGCGATGGACCGGGGAGCACTAATGAAAAACTGTTTTTT.

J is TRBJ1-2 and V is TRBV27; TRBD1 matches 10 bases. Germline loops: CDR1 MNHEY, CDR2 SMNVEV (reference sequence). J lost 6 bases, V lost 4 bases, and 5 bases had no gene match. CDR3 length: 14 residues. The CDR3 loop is CASSSPGQGNGYTF. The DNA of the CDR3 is TGTGCCAGCAGTTCTCCGGGACAGGGGAATGGCTACACCTTC.